This record looks at one T cell receptor beta chain sequence and its context. The germline CDR1 and CDR2 sequences are SGHRS and YFSETQ. Trimming cost V 0 bases and J 0 bases, with 11 bases left between them. The CDR3 runs to 16 residues. Assay used: immunoSEQ multiplex PCR; TCRdb lists only in-frame clones, some missing. The data show some 36,000 clones, with about 89% seen just once and about 7% held by the top ten. This sample was taken from a study of T cell responses to AZD1222 COVID-19 vaccine. The source of this sequence is an adult in good health. This specimen consisted of peripheral blood, obtained on day 0 of AZD1222 vaccination. J is TRBJ2-3 and V is TRBV5-1; TRBD2 might be the D (5 bases). CDR3 region: CASSLGSAYSTDTQYF. In nucleotides, the CDR3 is TGCGCCAGCAGCTTGGGTAGCGCCTACAGCACAGATACGCAGTATTTT.